These 28 T cell receptor beta chains were all obtained from the same sample, sequenced in a study of blood T cell repertoires in COVID-19. TCRdb keeps only in-frame clones here, not all; method: immunoSEQ multiplex PCR. The sample has roughly 130,000 clones, roughly 90% seen once. Sequenced input: peripheral blood. The receptors shown here come from a man in his forties or fifties with active COVID-19.

V and J are TRBV9 and TRBJ1-2; 7 bases are shared with TRBD1. This CDR3 comprises 15 residues. J was trimmed by 3 bases and V by 0 bases; bases with no gene match: 5. The V gene's germline CDR1 is SGDLS and CDR2 YYNGEE. CDR3 sequence: CASSVVRDSHYGYTF. CDR3 sequence (DNA): TGTGCCAGCAGCGTAGTCCGGGACAGTCACTATGGCTACACCTTC.

This chain connects TRBV4-1 to TRBJ2-3; TRBD2 matches 9 bases. The CDR3 sequence is 16 residues long. Germline CDR1 is MGHRA and CDR2 is YSYEKL. After removal of 4 bases from V and 3 bases from J, the junction contained 8 bases not matched to a gene. CDR3 nucleotides: TGCGCCAGCAGCCGCGGGGGGGGCTTTGGGACAGATACGCAGTATTTT. Its protein product is CASSRGGGFGTDTQYF.

V gene TRBV5-6 combines with J gene TRBJ2-5; no firm D call. The CDR3 loop spans 15 amino acids. Germline V gene sequence: CDR1 SGHDT, CDR2 YYEEEE. The ends were cut back, 1 base at V and 5 bases at J, with 15 bases in the middle. The CDR3 region is CASSLYSLDIETQYF. CDR3 in DNA: TGTGCCAGCAGCTTGTACAGTCTGGATATCGAGACCCAGTACTTC.

This clone counts as medium-sized. The gene calls are TRBV3-1 (or the pseudogene TRBV3-2) and TRBJ2-1; TRBD2 is a possible D gene (5 bases). Trimming cost V 11 bases and J 10 bases, with 15 bases left between them. This CDR3 comprises 11 residues. Germline CDR1 is LGHDT and CDR2 is YNNKEL (reference sequence). For the CDR3, the DNA is TGTGCCTCCGTCCGAGGGCGCGAGCAGTTCTTC. Amino acids: CASVRGREQFF.

J is TRBJ2-1 and V is TRBV6-5, with D possibly TRBD1 on 6 matching bases. The CDR3 has 14 residues. V was shortened by 6 bases and J by 9 bases, with 18 bases between the two germline ends. CDR1 and CDR2 from the germline V gene are MNHEY and SVGAGI. The CDR3 DNA is TGTGCCAGCAGGCAACAGGGATCTTCAGGTGAGCAGTTCTTC. It translates to CASRQQGSSGEQFF.

The CDR3 here is CASSQERGQEAFF. Here the CDR3 DNA reads TGCGCCAGCAGCCAAGAAAGGGGGCAAGAAGCTTTCTTT. The J gene is TRBJ1-1, the V gene TRBV4-1; 7 positions agree with TRBD1. Germline values: CDR1 MGHRA, CDR2 YSYEKL. This CDR3 is built from 13 residues. Losses at the gene ends were 0 bases for V and 8 bases for J; bases not matched to a gene: 3.

This clone has only a few counts. The chain is built from TRBV6-1 and TRBJ1-1; no clear D gene. The germline V and J ends were trimmed by 2 bases and 5 bases, with 9 bases remaining between them. Germline values: CDR1 MNHNS, CDR2 SASEGT. There are 13 residues in the CDR3. In DNA form, the CDR3 reads TGTGCCAGCAGTGAAATGAGGGCGACTGAAGCTTTCTTT. This sequence encodes CASSEMRATEAFF.

The rearrangement links TRBV19 to TRBJ1-3; D is undetermined. CDR1 and CDR2 from the germline V gene are LNHDA and SQIVND (reference sequence). The CDR3 extends over 14 amino acids. Deletions cut 5 bases from V and 5 bases from J, with 13 bases between. Here the CDR3 DNA reads TGTGCCAGTAGTGGTCCACCAGATCGAAACACCATATATTTT. Its translation: CASSGPPDRNTIYF.

The V gene is TRBV11-3, the J gene TRBJ2-1; perhaps TRBD2 as D (5 bases). This CDR3 spans 15 amino acids. Per the germline V gene, CDR1 is SGHNT and CDR2 is YENEEA. V dropped 1 base and J dropped 5 bases, with 12 bases sitting between them. CDR3 loop: CASSLGGSWDNEQFF. The CDR3 DNA sequence: TGTGCCAGCAGCTTAGGTGGGAGTTGGGACAATGAGCAGTTCTTC.

This clone has just a few counts. The chain couples TRBV6-5 to TRBJ1-5; D not certain. The CDR3 sequence is 15 residues long. V was pared by 6 bases and J by 0 bases, with 12 bases between. Per the germline V gene, CDR1 is MNHEY and CDR2 is SVGAGI. CDR3 residues: CASSRDRVSNQPQHF. CDR3 bases: TGTGCCAGCAGCCGTGACCGGGTTAGCAATCAGCCCCAGCATTTT.

The chain has TRBV5-1 and TRBJ1-1; the D gene is possibly TRBD1 (5 bases). This CDR3 comprises 16 residues. Trimming left V 1 base short and J 1 base short, with 14 bases between. Germline assignment: CDR1 SGHRS and CDR2 YFSETQ. CDR3 DNA sequence: TGCGCCAGCAGCTTGCTTACACAGGACGGGAACACTGAAGCTTTCTTT. It yields the protein CASSLLTQDGNTEAFF.

In this sample, this clone turned up once. The rearrangement links TRBV7-9 to TRBJ2-7, with D possibly being TRBD2 (7 bases). Germline V lookup: CDR1 SEHNR, CDR2 FQNEAQ (reference sequence). This CDR3 comprises 15 residues. V lost 4 bases to trimming and J lost 2 bases, with 15 bases between them. CDR3 region: CASSSLAGATYEQYV. Written as DNA, the CDR3 is TGTGCCAGCAGCTCCCTTGCGGGGGCCACCTACGAGCAGTACGTC.

CDR3 sequence (DNA): TGTGCCAGCAGCCAAGATCCCAGAACTGAAGCTTTCTTT. Translation: CASSQDPRTEAFF. The chain combines TRBV3-1 (or the pseudogene TRBV3-2) with TRBJ1-1; unclear D gene. The length of the CDR3 is 13 residues. Germline-derived CDR1 and CDR2 are LGHDT and YNNKEL (reference sequence). V was cut by 0 bases and J by 5 bases, with 7 bases left in between.

This chain links TRBV18 with TRBJ1-1, with TRBD1 identical over 10 bases. The V and J ends lost 6 bases and 1 base, in that order; junction bases with no gene match: 2. Germline V CDR1 and CDR2: KGHSH, LQKENI. The CDR3 runs 14 residues. In DNA form, the CDR3 reads TGTGCCAGCTCGCGGGACAGGGGGAACACTGAAGCTTTCTTT. Its translation: CASSRDRGNTEAFF.

The chain is built from TRBV7-9 and TRBJ1-4; TRBD1 is a possible D gene (5 bases). The CDR3 has 16 amino acids. Trimming left V 4 bases short and J 7 bases short, with 19 bases between. Germline assignment: CDR1 SEHNR and CDR2 FQNEAQ (reference sequence). This CDR3 is CASSSWTFGSGEKLFF. The CDR3 nucleotides read TGTGCCAGCAGCTCCTGGACATTCGGTTCGGGTGAAAAACTGTTTTTT.

V is TRBV5-1 and J is TRBJ2-2; 10 bases line up with TRBD2. The germline V gene has CDR1 SGHRS and CDR2 YFSETQ. The CDR3 runs 17 residues. Germline trimming cut 7 bases from V and 0 bases from J; bases unmatched to any gene: 9. CDR3 sequence (DNA): TGCGCCAGCGGACTAGCGGTTACTAGCGCGAACACCGGGGAGCTGTTTTTT. It specifies CASGLAVTSANTGELFF.

The chain is built from TRBV15 and TRBJ2-3; D unresolved. The CDR3 length is 13 residues. The germline CDR1 and CDR2 sequences are LNHNV and YYDKDF (reference sequence). V lost 0 bases to trimming and J lost 5 bases, with 6 bases between them. Written as DNA, the CDR3 is TGTGCCACCAGCAGAGATCCCGGAGATACGCAGTATTTT. Translated: CATSRDPGDTQYF.

The chain employs TRBV5-1 and TRBJ1-1; D is ambiguous. CDR3 length equals 15 residues. In germline, CDR1 is SGHRS, CDR2 YFSETQ. The V end was cut by 0 bases, the J end by 0 bases, with 9 bases between. DNA of the CDR3: TGCGCCAGCAGCTTGGGCCAGGCCCTGAACACTGAAGCTTTCTTT. Residues: CASSLGQALNTEAFF.

V and J are TRBV6-5 and TRBJ1-1; D possibly corresponds to TRBD1 (6 bases). Per germline, CDR1 MNHEY and CDR2 SVGAGI. This CDR3 comprises 11 residues. With 7 bases removed from V and 10 bases from J, the gap between germline ends came to 13 bases. The CDR3: CASITGTLAFF. The CDR3 bases are TGTGCCAGCATCACCGGGACACTAGCTTTCTTT.

This clone was detected only once. The CDR3 region has the DNA TGCAGTGCTAGTAATAGCGTCTACGAGCAGTACGTC. Amino acids: CSASNSVYEQYV. V is TRBV20-1 and J is TRBJ2-7; possibly TRBD2 for D (5 bases). Trimming removed 3 bases from V and 3 bases from J, with 9 bases in between. The CDR3 consists of 12 residues. Germline V lookup: CDR1 DFQATT, CDR2 SNEGSKA (reference sequence).

This chain uses TRBV11-2 with TRBJ1-2; D gene unclear. Germline V gene lookup returns CDR1 SGHAT and CDR2 FQNNGV. The CDR3 is 12 residues long. V gave up 5 bases and J gave up 5 bases, with 9 bases separating them. CDR3 nucleotide sequence: TGTGCCAGCAGCCCACGAGGGTATGGCTACACCTTC. As protein: CASSPRGYGYTF.

The chain has TRBV9 and TRBJ1-2, with 9 bases that match TRBD1. The CDR3 length is 14 residues. CDR1 and CDR2 from the germline V gene are SGDLS and YYNGEE. Trimming at V came to 5 bases and at J to 4 bases, leaving 6 bases not matched to a gene. Here the CDR3 reads CASRSGTGSYGYTF. The CDR3 region has the DNA TGTGCCAGCAGGAGCGGGACAGGGTCCTATGGCTACACCTTC.

This sequence joins TRBV7-7 and TRBJ2-1, with TRBD2 matching 12 bases. The germline gives CDR1 SSHAT, CDR2 FNYEAQ (reference sequence). The CDR3 consists of 14 residues. Unmatched junction bases numbered 5, after V lost 6 bases and J lost 8 bases. The CDR3 coding sequence is TGTGCCAGCAGTTCTAGCGGGAGGGTTCATGAGCAGTTCTTC. It yields the protein CASSSSGRVHEQFF. Complete variable domain (other parts from reference TRBV7-7 and TRBJ2-1): GAGVSQSPRYKVTKRGQDVTLRCDPISSHATLYWYQQALGQGPEFLTYFNYEAQPDKSGLPSDRFSAERPEGSISTLTIQRTEQRDSAMYRCASSSSGRVHEQFFGPGTRLTVL.

This clone was found a few times. This chain joins TRBV27 and TRBJ1-2; TRBD1 matches 9 bases. Germline V gene lookup returns CDR1 MNHEY and CDR2 SMNVEV (reference sequence). J gave up 4 bases and V 5 bases, and 8 bases lay outside the gene matches. There are 15 residues in the CDR3. The CDR3 DNA is TGTGCCAGCAGTACACGACAGGGGGTAGGCTATGGCTACACCTTC. Translating it yields CASSTRQGVGYGYTF.

The gene calls are TRBV7-9 and TRBJ1-2; D is unclear. Germline V gene data show CDR1 as SEHNR and CDR2 as FQNEAQ (reference sequence). With 0 bases removed from V and 6 bases from J, the gap between germline ends came to 17 bases. The CDR3 totals 16 residues. CDR3 nucleotide sequence: TGTGCCAGCAGCTTAGCTGTTGCGGGGTACATTAATGGCTACACCTTC. Its translation: CASSLAVAGYINGYTF.

The chain joins TRBV9 to TRBJ2-2; D is ambiguous. The V end was cut by 0 bases, the J end by 7 bases, with 10 bases between. This CDR3 spans 14 amino acids. The V gene's germline CDR1 is SGDLS and CDR2 YYNGEE. The CDR3 DNA reads TGTGCCAGCAGCGTAGGGGCCGAAGGCGGGGAGCTGTTTTTT. It is translated as CASSVGAEGGELFF.

The CDR3 DNA is TGTGCCAGCAGCTCCAGGGGGTATGGCACAGATACGCAGTATTTT. As protein: CASSSRGYGTDTQYF. The chain links TRBV7-9 to TRBJ2-3, with 7 bases aligning to TRBD1. The CDR3 consists of 15 residues. V lost 4 bases and J lost 1; bases outside the gene matches: 5. The germline V gene has CDR1 SEHNR and CDR2 FQNEAQ (reference sequence).

The chain links TRBV5-4 to TRBJ1-2; tentative D call: TRBD1 (5 bases). Germline-derived CDR1 and CDR2 are SGHNT and YYREEE (reference sequence). Trimming removed 0 bases at V and 2 bases at J, with 8 bases between. The CDR3 loop spans 14 amino acids. The CDR3 spells CASSLAGGNYGYTF. Here the CDR3 DNA reads TGTGCCAGCAGCTTGGCGGGGGGAAACTATGGCTACACCTTC.